The rows below give T cell receptor beta chains drawn from one sample of a study of response to subunit inactivated influenza vaccine. From the RT-PCR reads, TCRdb called clonotypes with MiXCR, one entry per CDR3 protein. This table holds almost 600,000 distinct CDR3 sequences, 14% found once. The sequenced sample was PBMCs from blood, obtained roughly 12 days after vaccination. All receptors derive from a man aged 45-60 years who received an inactivated influenza vaccine. Both conserved end residues are part of each CDR3. A D gene is named only where the DNA matches it firmly. Expanded clones are given a class, and other clones once, few, many or no size at all.

>TRBV7-2|-|TRBJ2-3|15|few
CASSLLGIQGDTQYF
TGTGCCAGCAGCTTGCTGGGAATCCAGGGAGATACGCAGTATTTT
>TRBV2|-|TRBJ1-1|14|-
CASSVRRLNTEAFF
TGTGCCAGCAGTGTTCGACGATTGAACACTGAAGCTTTCTTT
>TRBV12-3/TRBV12-4|TRBD1|TRBJ2-1|11|many
CATTHGTGEFF
TGTGCCACGACCCACGGGACAGGGGAGTTCTTC
>TRBV12-3/TRBV12-4|-|TRBJ2-2|16|few
CASSLRALGNTGELFF
TGTGCCAGCAGTTTGCGGGCCTTAGGGAACACCGGGGAGCTGTTTTTT
>TRBV29-1|TRBD1|TRBJ1-2|13|-
CSVESTGGFGYTF
TGCAGCGTTGAAAGTACAGGGGGCTTTGGCTACACCTTC
>TRBV5-5|TRBD2|TRBJ2-5|15|few
CASSLSGTSLETQYF
TGTGCCAGCAGCTTGTCCGGGACTAGCTTGGAGACCCAGTACTTC
>TRBV28|-|TRBJ2-3|14|many
CASSLRGATDTQYF
TGTGCCAGCAGTCTTCGGGGGGCGACAGATACGCAGTATTTT
>TRBV15|-|TRBJ1-1|20|few
CATSRAHRAPSRFMNTEAFF
TGTGCCACCAGCAGAGCCCACAGGGCCCCCTCTAGATTTATGAACACTGAAGCTTTCTTT
>TRBV4-3|-|TRBJ2-5|10|few
CANYGGTQYF
TGCGCCAACTATGGGGGGACCCAGTACTTC
>TRBV4-3|-|TRBJ2-3|17|few
CASSQEVWSFSTDTQYF
TGCGCCAGCAGCCAAGAAGTCTGGAGTTTTAGCACAGATACGCAGTATTTT
>TRBV21-1|-|TRBJ2-5|18|few
CASSKGEVEGLSTETQYF
TGTGCCAGCAGCAAAGGAGAGGTAGAGGGTCTATCCACGGAGACCCAGTACTTC
>TRBV6-5|-|TRBJ1-4|14|-
CASSYWGSKEKLFF
TGTGCCAGCAGTTACTGGGGATCGAAGGAAAAACTGTTTTTT
>TRBV4-3|-|TRBJ1-1|15|-
CASSQDPWGTQEAFF
TGCGCCAGCAGCCAGGATCCTTGGGGAACACAGGAAGCTTTCTTT
>TRBV4-3|TRBD1|TRBJ2-7|16|-
CASSQDIQGAFYEQYF
TGCGCCAGCAGCCAAGATATTCAGGGGGCGTTTTACGAGCAGTACTTC
>TRBV3-1|-|TRBJ2-6|20|-
CASSQGGLAETFSGANVLTF
TGTGCCAGCAGCCAAGGGGGGTTGGCAGAGACGTTCTCTGGGGCCAACGTCCTGACTTTC
>TRBV5-1|-|TRBJ2-1|14|-
CASSLGGNNNEQFF
TGCGCCAGCAGCTTAGGGGGGAACAACAATGAGCAGTTCTTC
>TRBV4-2|-|TRBJ1-6|17|few
CASSQGVEHSYNSPLHF
TGTGCCAGCAGCCAAGGGGTCGAACATTCCTATAATTCACCCCTCCACTTT
>TRBV15|-|TRBJ2-6|16|few
CATSRDAGTGANVLTF
TGTGCCACCAGCAGAGATGCAGGGACTGGGGCCAACGTCCTGACTTTC
>TRBV6-6|-|TRBJ2-5|13|few
CASSKRPQETQYF
TGTGCCAGCAGTAAAAGGCCCCAAGAGACCCAGTACTTC
>TRBV5-1|TRBD2|TRBJ2-3|15|many
CASSLSSGGADTQYF
TGCGCCAGCAGCTTGTCGAGCGGGGGAGCAGATACGCAGTATTTT
>TRBV12-3/TRBV12-4|-|TRBJ1-6|12|few
CASSPGRPLLHF
TGTGCCAGCAGTCCTGGACGGCCGCTCCTCCACTTT
>TRBV28|TRBD1|TRBJ2-5|18|-
CASSRQTSTGGVQETQYF
TGTGCCAGCAGCCGACAAACCTCGACAGGGGGAGTCCAAGAGACCCAGTACTTC
>TRBV11-2|-|TRBJ1-5|15|-
CASSLGPEGHQPQHF
TGTGCCAGCAGCCTCGGCCCCGAGGGGCATCAGCCCCAGCATTTT
>TRBV28|TRBD2|TRBJ2-3|15|few
CASRGAGGNTDTQYF
TGTGCCAGCAGGGGAGCGGGGGGGAACACAGATACGCAGTATTTT
>TRBV6-5|-|TRBJ1-4|14|many
CASSYTGAKEKLFF
TGTGCCAGCAGTTATACGGGGGCTAAGGAAAAACTGTTTTTT
>TRBV2|-|TRBJ2-2|11|few
CASSDDGELFF
TGTGCCAGCAGTGACGACGGGGAGCTGTTTTTT
>TRBV12-3/TRBV12-4|-|TRBJ2-3|15|few
CASSLFSSGTDTQYF
TGTGCCAGCAGTTTATTCAGCTCGGGCACAGATACGCAGTATTTT
>TRBV25-1|-|TRBJ2-1|16|many
CASSEWVSGLWNEQFF
TGTGCCAGCAGTGAATGGGTTAGCGGACTATGGAATGAGCAGTTCTTC
>TRBV28|TRBD1|TRBJ2-2|16|-
CASSFGQGRDTGELFF
TGTGCCAGCAGTTTCGGACAGGGTAGGGACACCGGGGAGCTGTTTTTT
>TRBV19|-|TRBJ1-5|13|-
CASSRQLSGPQHF
TGTGCCAGTAGTCGACAGCTGTCGGGGCCCCAGCATTTT
>TRBV28|-|TRBJ2-7|16|-
CASSLAMMGGRTEQYF
TGTGCCAGCAGTTTAGCTATGATGGGGGGGCGCACCGAGCAGTACTTC
>TRBV12-3/TRBV12-4|-|TRBJ1-6|12|many
CASSYSNSPLHF
TGTGCCAGCAGTTACAGCAATTCACCCCTCCACTTT
>TRBV5-1|-|TRBJ2-6|14|few
CASSLMVGANVLTF
TGCGCCAGCAGCTTGATGGTTGGGGCCAACGTCCTGACTTTC
>TRBV5-6|-|TRBJ2-4|16|few
CASSSQGWGAKNIQYF
TGTGCCAGCAGCTCTCAGGGTTGGGGAGCCAAAAACATTCAGTACTTC
>TRBV11-3|TRBD2|TRBJ2-1|16|few
CASSLARVAGGHEQFF
TGTGCCAGCAGCTTAGCTCGAGTGGCGGGAGGCCATGAGCAGTTCTTC
>TRBV12-3/TRBV12-4|-|TRBJ2-1|15|-
CASSLRQVNYNEQFF
TGTGCCAGCAGTTTACGACAGGTGAACTACAATGAGCAGTTCTTC
>TRBV28|-|TRBJ1-1|14|-
CASAGPYENTEAFF
TGTGCCAGTGCCGGGCCCTACGAAAACACTGAAGCTTTCTTT
>TRBV3-1|-|TRBJ2-1|11|many
CASSFTNEQFF
TGTGCCAGCAGCTTTACCAATGAGCAGTTCTTC
>TRBV4-3|-|TRBJ1-2|13|-
CASSQDQDYGYTF
TGCGCCAGCAGCCAAGATCAGGACTATGGCTACACCTTC
>TRBV27|-|TRBJ2-2|16|-
CASSPPGRRNTGELFF
TGTGCCAGCAGTCCCCCGGGGCGCAGGAACACCGGGGAGCTGTTTTTT
>TRBV28|TRBD2|TRBJ2-2|15|-
CASSLSAGVTGELFF
TGTGCCAGCAGTTTATCAGCGGGGGTGACCGGGGAGCTGTTTTTT
>TRBV7-2|-|TRBJ2-1|13|-
CASSFFGGNEQFF
TGTGCCAGCAGCTTTTTCGGCGGTAATGAGCAGTTCTTC
>TRBV5-5|-|TRBJ2-7|14|-
CASRHRDGPYEQYF
TGTGCCAGCAGACACCGGGACGGTCCCTACGAGCAGTACTTC
>TRBV6-1|-|TRBJ1-3|15|few
CASRNNWDSGNTIYF
TGTGCCAGCAGAAATAATTGGGACTCTGGAAACACCATATATTTT
>TRBV5-1|-|TRBJ1-3|16|-
CASSLGPGNSGNTIYF
TGCGCCAGCAGCTTGGGTCCGGGGAACTCTGGAAACACCATATATTTT
>TRBV11-2|TRBD2|TRBJ2-7|13|many
CASRLPGGNEQYF
TGTGCCAGCAGACTCCCGGGGGGGAACGAGCAGTACTTC
>TRBV5-6|-|TRBJ2-7|11|-
CASSILGEQYF
TGTGCCAGCAGCATTCTGGGGGAGCAGTACTTC
>TRBV2|-|TRBJ2-1|15|-
CASSDGAPGDNEQFF
TGTGCCAGCAGTGACGGAGCCCCGGGGGACAATGAGCAGTTCTTC
>TRBV4-1|TRBD2|TRBJ2-3|16|few
CASSQDAGGGADTQYF
TGCGCCAGCAGCCAAGATGCCGGCGGGGGGGCGGATACGCAGTATTTT
>TRBV3-1|-|TRBJ1-1|12|few
CASSRRGLKAFF
TGTGCCAGCAGCCGGCGGGGACTTAAAGCTTTCTTT
>TRBV6-2/TRBV6-3|-|TRBJ1-5|15|-
CASSYSGGSNQPQHF
TGTGCCAGCAGTTATTCTGGGGGGAGCAATCAGCCCCAGCATTTT
>TRBV6-5|TRBD2|TRBJ2-7|14|many
CASSYSGRAVGQYF
TGTGCCAGCAGCTATAGCGGGAGGGCCGTGGGGCAGTACTTC
>TRBV10-3|-|TRBJ2-2|15|-
CAISDPPRGTGELFF
TGTGCCATCAGTGATCCTCCGCGGGGCACCGGGGAGCTGTTTTTT
>TRBV20-1|TRBD1|TRBJ2-7|14|-
CSARPGTVSHEQYF
TGCAGTGCTAGGCCTGGGACAGTATCCCACGAGCAGTACTTC